These T cell receptor beta chains were read from a single sample in a study of CD8 T cells in Susac syndrome. Using its own MiXCR run on the immunoSEQ multiplex PCR reads, TCRdb lists one record per CDR3 protein. This table has under 200,000 distinct CDR3 sequences, around 94% appearing once. Sequencing was carried out using CD4+ T cells from PBMCs. Receptors originate from a human donor with Susac syndrome. CDR3s include the opening cysteine and the closing phenylalanine or tryptophan. The D gene is left open where the match is weak. For some rows the clone size is stated as once, few or many, or as a class when expanded; others skip it.

clone_size | j_call | d_call | v_call | cdr3_aa | cdr3_nt
NA | TRBJ2-5 | NA | TRBV6-5 | CASSYSRGGGTQYF | TGTGCCAGCAGTTACTCGCGAGGTGGAGGGACCCAGTACTTC
NA | TRBJ1-6 | NA | TRBV20-1 | CSARDFQRGNSPLHF | TGCAGTGCTAGAGACTTCCAGAGGGGTAATTCACCCCTCCACTTT
NA | TRBJ1-6 | NA | TRBV20-1 | CSASYGGAKSPLHF | TGCAGTGCTAGTTACGGGGGCGCGAAGTCACCCCTCCACTTT
NA | TRBJ1-3 | NA | TRBV12-3/TRBV12-4 | CASTPGKSGNTIYF | TGTGCCAGCACCCCCGGAAAATCTGGAAACACCATATATTTT
NA | TRBJ2-3 | NA | TRBV29-1 | CSVEPGGQGDTQYF | TGCAGCGTTGAACCGGGGGGCCAGGGAGATACGCAGTATTTT
NA | TRBJ2-1 | NA | TRBV12-3/TRBV12-4 | CASSTSTGIVNEQFF | NA
NA | TRBJ2-2 | NA | TRBV10-3 | CAISGNRGSNTGELFF | TGTGCCATCAGTGGGAATAGGGGGTCGAACACCGGGGAGCTGTTTTTT
NA | TRBJ2-7 | NA | TRBV7-2 | CASSPESRGEQYF | TGTGCCAGCAGCCCAGAGTCTCGTGGCGAGCAGTACTTC
NA | TRBJ2-5 | NA | TRBV2 | CASGETEETQYF | TGTGCCAGCGGGGAGACCGAAGAGACCCAGTACTTC
NA | TRBJ1-2 | NA | TRBV7-9 | CASSSVRDRGYGYTF | TGTGCCAGCAGCTCAGTAAGGGATCGGGGCTATGGCTACACCTTC
NA | TRBJ2-2 | NA | TRBV12-5 | CASGLGLDFKNGELFF | TGTGCTAGTGGTTTGGGTCTCGACTTCAAGAACGGGGAGCTGTTTTTT
NA | TRBJ2-7 | TRBD2 | TRBV15 | CATSREPGGGSYEQYF | TGTGCCACCAGCAGAGAGCCAGGCGGGGGCTCCTACGAGCAGTACTTC
NA | TRBJ1-6 | TRBD1 | TRBV6-2/TRBV6-3 | CASTKTGTNSPLHF | TGTGCCAGCACCAAGACAGGGACCAATTCACCCCTCCACTTT
NA | TRBJ1-2 | NA | TRBV25-1 | CASSEYTGTIGYTF | TGTGCCAGCAGTGAATACACCGGGACAATTGGCTACACCTTC
NA | TRBJ1-6 | NA | TRBV9 | CASSVGLGGSPLHF | TGTGCCAGCAGCGTAGGACTCGGGGGTTCACCCCTCCACTTT
NA | TRBJ1-5 | TRBD1 | TRBV20-1 | CSARKGGTGPNQPQHF | TGCAGTGCTAGAAAGGGTGGGACAGGGCCTAATCAGCCCCAGCATTTT
NA | TRBJ2-3 | NA | TRBV18 | CASSLDLPGTTDTQYF | TGTGCCAGCTCACTAGACTTACCCGGGACTACAGATACGCAGTATTTT
few | TRBJ2-7 | TRBD1 | TRBV19 | CASSGDRVNEQYF | TGTGCCAGTAGTGGGGACAGGGTCAACGAGCAGTACTTC
NA | TRBJ2-7 | NA | TRBV7-2 | CASSLAEAYEQYF | TGTGCCAGCAGCTTAGCGGAGGCCTACGAGCAGTACTTC
NA | TRBJ2-3 | TRBD1 | TRBV5-6 | CASSMDRGMDTQYF | TGTGCCAGCAGCATGGACAGGGGAATGGATACGCAGTATTTT
NA | TRBJ2-2 | NA | TRBV25-1 | CASSEFAGEDTGELFF | TGTGCCAGCAGTGAATTTGCAGGGGAGGACACCGGGGAGCTGTTTTTT
once | TRBJ2-5 | NA | TRBV11-2 | CASSRQTNLEETQYF | TGTGCCAGCAGCAGACAGACTAACCTGGAAGAGACCCAGTACTTC
NA | TRBJ2-1 | TRBD1 | TRBV24-1 | CATSDEGGYEQFF | TGTGCCACCAGTGATGAAGGGGGCTATGAGCAGTTCTTC
NA | TRBJ2-1 | TRBD2 | TRBV20-1 | CSARVNSGGGNEQFF | TGCAGTGCTAGAGTAAACAGCGGGGGAGGGAATGAGCAGTTCTTC
NA | TRBJ2-2 | NA | TRBV20-1 | CSAQTYTGELFF | TGCAGTGCTCAGACTTACACCGGGGAGCTGTTTTTT
NA | TRBJ2-3 | NA | TRBV19 | CASSPLGRTDTQYF | TGTGCCAGTAGTCCCCTTGGTCGCACAGATACGCAGTATTTT
NA | TRBJ1-2 | NA | TRBV5-4 | CASSLQDTYGYTF | TGTGCCAGCAGCTTGCAGGATACCTATGGCTACACCTTC
NA | TRBJ1-2 | NA | TRBV11-2 | CASSPRTTGYTF | TGTGCCAGCAGCCCCCGGACGACTGGCTACACCTTC
once | TRBJ1-5 | TRBD1 | TRBV2 | CASSGGTVIQPQHF | TGTGCCAGCAGTGGCGGGACAGTCATCCAGCCCCAGCATTTT
NA | TRBJ2-7 | TRBD1 | TRBV2 | CASKRSGTGGARYIEQYF | TGTGCCAGCAAACGATCCGGGACAGGGGGCGCCCGGTATATCGAGCAGTACTTC
NA | TRBJ1-3 | NA | TRBV6-6 | CASSPRQVSGNTIYF | TGTGCCAGCAGTCCGCGACAGGTCTCCGGAAACACCATATATTTT
NA | TRBJ2-5 | NA | TRBV29-1 | CSARAGAQETQYF | TGCAGCGCTCGTGCAGGGGCCCAAGAGACCCAGTACTTC
NA | TRBJ2-4 | TRBD1 | TRBV27 | CASSPRQGAKNIQYF | TGTGCCAGCAGTCCGAGACAGGGGGCCAAAAACATTCAGTACTTC
NA | TRBJ2-5 | NA | TRBV6-2/TRBV6-3 | CASSAPGRVGETQYF | TGTGCCAGCAGTGCTCCGGGCAGGGTAGGGGAGACCCAGTACTTC
NA | TRBJ1-5 | NA | TRBV7-9 | CASSGDTSNQPQHF | TGTGCCAGCAGTGGGGATACCAGCAATCAGCCCCAGCATTTT
NA | TRBJ2-3 | NA | TRBV4-3 | CASSQDGNTDTQYF | TGCGCCAGCAGCCAAGATGGAAATACAGATACGCAGTATTTT
NA | TRBJ2-3 | TRBD1 | TRBV9 | CASSVGSLDRADTQYF | TGTGCCAGCAGCGTAGGAAGTTTGGACAGGGCAGATACGCAGTATTTT
NA | TRBJ1-2 | NA | TRBV4-1 | CASSNEVNGYGYTF | TGCGCCAGCAGTAACGAGGTTAACGGATATGGCTACACCTTC
NA | TRBJ2-2 | TRBD1 | TRBV7-3 | CASSLRWTGEVVGTGELFF | TGTGCCAGCAGCTTAAGGTGGACAGGGGAGGTAGTTGGCACCGGGGAGCTGTTTTTT
NA | TRBJ1-2 | NA | TRBV3-1 | CASSQDRDNYGYTF | TGTGCCAGCAGCCAAGATAGGGATAACTATGGCTACACCTTC
NA | TRBJ1-5 | NA | TRBV20-1 | CSSGTDSNQPQHF | TGCAGTAGCGGGACTGATAGCAATCAGCCCCAGCATTTT
NA | TRBJ2-6 | NA | TRBV7-3 | CASSLMPSGANVLTF | TGTGCCAGCAGCTTAATGCCCTCTGGGGCCAACGTCCTGACTTTC
NA | TRBJ2-3 | NA | TRBV9 | CASSVMGATTDTQYF | TGTGCCAGCAGCGTAATGGGGGCGACCACAGATACGCAGTATTTT
NA | TRBJ2-2 | NA | TRBV9 | CASARSGGNTGELFF | TGTGCCAGCGCGAGGTCAGGTGGAAATACCGGGGAGCTGTTTTTT
NA | TRBJ2-5 | NA | TRBV4-3 | CASSQDTGMETQYF | TGCGCCAGCAGCCAAGACACAGGGATGGAGACCCAGTACTTC
NA | TRBJ2-1 | NA | TRBV20-1 | CSARDWPVNEQFF | TGCAGTGCTAGGGACTGGCCAGTGAATGAGCAGTTCTTC
NA | TRBJ2-5 | TRBD2 | TRBV3-1 | CASSNGLAGGQETQYF | TGTGCCAGCAGCAACGGACTAGCGGGGGGGCAGGAGACCCAGTACTTC